Listed below are T cell receptor beta chains from one sample, sequenced in a study of shared clonotypes between healthy human individuals. Data came from immunoSEQ multiplex PCR; TCRdb stores just in-frame clones and leaves some out. Of approximately 1.1 million clones listed, around 78% are singletons. The sequenced material came from memory CD4+ T cells from PBMCs. These receptors were collected from a man aged 18 to 30 in good health. Some clones in this sample may be carry-over from other donors' samples. Both conserved end residues are part of each CDR3. D genes are given only for firm matches. The size entry is marked missing in some rows and otherwise reads once, few, many or a size class.

TRBD2,TRBJ2-5,.,TRBV9,CASSVAGGVLGETQYF,TGTGCCAGCAGCGTTGCGGGAGGCGTTTTAGGGGAGACCCAGTACTTC
.,TRBJ2-5,.,TRBV4-1,CASSQDWGRGSGTQYF,TGCGCCAGCAGCCAAGATTGGGGGAGGGGGTCGGGGACCCAGTACTTC
.,TRBJ2-1,.,TRBV7-3,CASSPDRDKQFF,TGTGCCAGCAGCCCGGACCGGGACAAGCAGTTCTTC
.,TRBJ2-7,once,TRBV11-3,CASSPHTRATPSSYEQYF,TGTGCCAGCAGCCCCCATACCCGGGCGACTCCGAGCTCCTACGAGCAGTACTTC
TRBD1,TRBJ2-7,few,TRBV10-3,CAIKGQGAIYEQYF,TGTGCCATCAAGGGGCAGGGGGCCATCTACGAGCAGTACTTC
.,TRBJ2-3,.,TRBV18,CASSPNRGGTDTQYF,TGTGCCAGCTCACCGAACAGGGGAGGGACAGATACGCAGTATTTT
.,TRBJ2-7,once,TRBV5-1,CASSPPPSGLLKTYEQYF,TGCGCCAGCAGCCCACCCCCATCGGGCCTACTCAAGACCTACGAGCAGTACTTC
.,TRBJ1-5,few,TRBV28,CASSFGNQPQHF,TGTGCCAGCAGTTTTGGCAATCAGCCCCAGCATTTT
.,TRBJ1-1,few,TRBV6-5,CASSTVNTEAFF,TGTGCCAGCAGCACGGTGAACACTGAAGCTTTCTTT
.,TRBJ1-5,.,TRBV27,CASKRVPQHF,TGTGCCAGCAAGAGGGTGCCCCAGCATTTT
.,TRBJ1-1,.,TRBV7-3,CASSLTASTEAFF,TGTGCCAGCAGCTTAACCGCCAGCACTGAAGCTTTCTTT
.,TRBJ1-2,.,TRBV5-1,CASSLGSQGGGYTF,TGCGCCAGCAGCTTGGGATCCCAGGGAGGCGGCTACACCTTC
TRBD2,TRBJ2-7,.,TRBV9,CASSVGLGSGAYEQYF,TGTGCCAGCAGCGTAGGGCTGGGGAGCGGGGCCTACGAGCAGTACTTC
.,TRBJ1-2,.,TRBV6-1,CASTGLKGYTF,TGTGCCAGCACCGGGCTAAAGGGCTACACCTTC
TRBD2,TRBJ2-5,.,TRBV2,CASSVYGTSGEETQYF,TGTGCCAGCAGTGTGTATGGCACTAGCGGAGAAGAGACCCAGTACTTC
.,TRBJ1-4,few,TRBV6-1,CASSIQRAMVVFF,TGTGCCAGCAGTATACAGCGGGCAATGGTGGTGTTTTTT
.,TRBJ2-3,.,TRBV28,CASTWGPDTQYF,TGTGCCAGCACCTGGGGCCCCGATACGCAGTATTTT